Sequencing of this TCR beta chain was carried out in a study of OX40 agonist ivuxolimab in advanced cancers. Trimming cost V 7 bases and J 6 bases, with 13 bases left between them. There are 13 residues in the CDR3. The germline CDR1 and CDR2 sequences are SGHRS and YFSETQ. Method: immunoSEQ multiplex PCR; TCRdb's copy keeps in-frame clones and lacks some. The data contain around 80,000 clones, roughly nine tenths of them singletons. The sequence was obtained from an adult with an advanced solid tumor such as melanoma, head and neck, liver or kidney cancer. The chain has TRBV5-1 and TRBJ2-2, with D possibly matching TRBD1 (6 bases). Here the sequenced sample was CD4+ or CD8+ T cells sorted from blood, taken in a trial of the OX40 agonist ivuxolimab. The CDR3 sequence: CASSGAGAGELFF. CDR3 in DNA: TGCGCCAGCTCAGGGGCAGGGGCCGGGGAGCTGTTTTTT.